The next 26 T cell receptor beta chains were all read from a single sample in a study of beta chain features in type 1 diabetes. TCRB transcripts that were expressed got sequenced, as all of the isolated RNA had been reverse transcribed. Method: immunoSEQ multiplex PCR; TCRdb's copy keeps in-frame clones and lacks some. The sample shows 450,000 to 550,000 clones, approximately 30% of them seen only once. Sequenced material: naive CD4+ T cells from blood. The receptors stem from a young man in good health.

This chain joins TRBV18 and TRBJ2-5, with D possibly TRBD1 on 5 matching bases. The germline V gene encodes CDR1 KGHSH and CDR2 LQKENI. The CDR3 runs 12 residues. The V and J ends lost 0 bases and 9 bases respectively, with 8 bases between them. The CDR3 is CASSPPDNPQYF. CDR3 DNA sequence: TGTGCCAGCTCACCACCGGACAACCCCCAGTACTTC.

The rearrangement joins TRBV5-1 to TRBJ1-1; 7 nucleotides match TRBD1. Germline V gives CDR1 SGHRS, CDR2 YFSETQ. The CDR3 spans 15 residues. V was pared by 0 bases and J by 2 bases, with 4 bases of the junction left unmatched. CDR3 protein: CASSLARQGNTEAFF. CDR3 in DNA: TGCGCCAGCAGCTTGGCCCGACAGGGAAACACTGAAGCTTTCTTT.

The chain is built from TRBV4-1 and TRBJ2-5, with D unresolved. This CDR3 region has 15 residues. Germline CDR1 MGHRA, CDR2 YSYEKL. V dropped 2 bases and J dropped 4 bases, with 14 bases sitting between them. The CDR3 protein is CASSQTYSGLETQYF. The CDR3 nucleotides are TGCGCCAGCAGCCAAACCTACTCTGGGTTAGAGACCCAGTACTTC.

The V call is TRBV11-2, the J call TRBJ2-7; no clear D gene. CDR3 size: 16 residues. Germline assignment: CDR1 SGHAT and CDR2 FQNNGV. V lost 4 bases and J lost 3, with 19 bases in between. The CDR3, as DNA: TGTGCCAGCAGCTCCCCTCGTGGCTTCCGGAGCTACGAGCAGTACTTC. Protein product: CASSSPRGFRSYEQYF.

This chain uses TRBV5-5 with TRBJ2-7, with TRBD1 identical over 8 bases. The germline V gene encodes CDR1 SGHKS and CDR2 YYEKEE (reference sequence). V trimming: 4 bases; J trimming: 3 bases; junction bases outside the gene matches: 9. The CDR3 covers 15 residues. The CDR3 loop is CASSPRTGGGYEQYF. Here the CDR3 DNA reads TGTGCCAGCAGCCCCCGCACAGGGGGTGGCTACGAGCAGTACTTC.

The J gene is TRBJ1-5, the V gene TRBV30, with D possibly being TRBD1 (5 bases). This CDR3 has 14 amino acids. CDR1 is GTSNPN, CDR2 SVGIG, per germline (reference sequence). V was shortened by 3 bases and J by 1 base, with 10 bases between the two germline ends. The CDR3 is CAWRARQSNQPQHF. CDR3 coding DNA: TGTGCCTGGAGGGCTCGACAGAGCAATCAGCCCCAGCATTTT.

There are a few counts of this clone. The CDR3 bases are TGTGCCAGCAGCACGGGACAGGGGACAGATACGCAGTATTTT. Translation gives CASSTGQGTDTQYF. V is TRBV7-9 and J is TRBJ2-3, with 10 bases fitting TRBD1. Trimming took 5 bases from V and 3 from J; bases not matched to a gene: 2. Germline loops: CDR1 SEHNR, CDR2 FQNEAQ (reference sequence). CDR3 length: 14 amino acids.

The V gene is TRBV15, the J gene TRBJ2-5; unclear D gene. Trimming took off 0 bases at V and 6 bases at J, with 8 bases between the two ends. Per the germline V gene, CDR1 is LNHNV and CDR2 is YYDKDF (reference sequence). This CDR3 is 13 amino acids long. CDR3 loop: CATSRDQGKTQYF. The CDR3 DNA sequence: TGTGCCACCAGCAGAGATCAAGGAAAGACCCAGTACTTC.

The chain uses TRBV1 and TRBJ2-6. TRBV1 is listed as a pseudogene. The CDR3 runs to 18 residues. CDR3 coding DNA: TGCACCAGCAGGTGGCTAAGTTTGGCACAAAGTCGGGCCAACGTCCTGACTTTC. Translating it yields CTSRWLSLAQSRANVLTF.

This chain's CDR3 is CASSLGLAGDLDNEQFF. The CDR3 nucleotides are TGTGCCAGCAGCTTAGGGCTAGCGGGAGATTTGGACAATGAGCAGTTCTTC. V usage is TRBV7-9 and J usage is TRBJ2-1; 10 bases are shared with TRBD2. This CDR3 comprises 17 residues. Germline CDR1 reads SEHNR; CDR2 reads FQNEAQ (reference sequence). Trimming cost V 1 base and J 5 bases; bases outside gene matches: 8.

This clone has a handful of counts. The chain employs TRBV29-1 and TRBJ2-7; D possibly corresponds to TRBD2 (5 bases). Germline CDR1 reads SQVTM; CDR2 reads ANQGSEA. Deletions cut 6 bases from V and 6 bases from J, with 18 bases between. The CDR3 contains 13 residues. The CDR3 coding sequence is TGCAGCGTGTACTCCTTCTCCGGAGGCGAGCAGTACTTC. This sequence encodes CSVYSFSGGEQYF.

Only a few counts were recorded for this clone. V is TRBV9 and J is TRBJ2-5, with 8 bases lining up with TRBD2. Trimming removed 0 bases from V and 2 bases from J; junction bases left unmatched: 9. The CDR3 has 17 residues. CDR1 is SGDLS and CDR2 is YYNGEE in the germline V gene. The CDR3 nucleotides are TGTGCCAGCAGCGTAGCGGGAGGGCCAGGAAAGCAAGAGACCCAGTACTTC. It translates to CASSVAGGPGKQETQYF.

In DNA form, the CDR3 reads TGTGCCAGCGGTGTCGAGACCCAGTACTTC. This encodes CASGVETQYF. V usage is TRBV5-6 and J usage is TRBJ2-5; no clear D. CDR3 length equals 10 residues. Trimming removed 7 bases from V and 5 bases from J, with 6 bases in between. The germline gives CDR1 SGHDT, CDR2 YYEEEE.

This clone was counted between two and nine times. The CDR3 nucleotides are TGTGCCAGCAGCCGTCGGGACAGGGGGCGCTCACAAGAGACCCAGTACTTC. It is translated as CASSRRDRGRSQETQYF. V gene TRBV27 combines with J gene TRBJ2-5, with TRBD1 matching 12 bases. Germline trimming cut 6 bases from V and 2 bases from J; bases unmatched to any gene: 10. The CDR3 runs to 17 residues. The germline V gene encodes CDR1 MNHEY and CDR2 SMNVEV (reference sequence).

This clone was counted only a few times. J is TRBJ1-5 and V is TRBV7-2; 8 bases are a match to TRBD1. Germline CDR1 is SGHTA and CDR2 is FQGNSA. The length of the CDR3 is 15 residues. V lost 5 bases to trimming and J lost 2 bases; unmatched junction nucleotides: 5. The CDR3 DNA is TGTGCCAGCAGCCCTGACAGGGGTGGCAATCAGCCCCAGCATTTT. Residues: CASSPDRGGNQPQHF.

The rearrangement uses TRBV15 and TRBJ2-3; possibly TRBD2 for D (6 bases). With 2 bases removed from V and 0 bases from J, the gap between germline ends came to 9 bases. Germline values: CDR1 LNHNV, CDR2 YYDKDF (reference sequence). The CDR3 has 15 amino acids. CDR3: CATSRLAQSTDTQYF. CDR3 nucleotides: TGTGCCACCAGCAGACTAGCGCAGAGCACAGATACGCAGTATTTT.

This clone was counted between two and nine times. CDR3 region: CASSSQGPTDTQYF. In nucleotides, the CDR3 is TGTGCCAGCAGCTCCCAGGGGCCGACAGATACGCAGTATTTT. This chain links TRBV7-3 with TRBJ2-3, with a weak D call TRBD1 (6 bases). V shed 4 bases and J shed 3 bases, with 11 bases lying between them. CDR3 length: 14 amino acids. Germline-derived CDR1 and CDR2 are SGHTA and FQGTGA. The whole variable domain, remainder taken from reference TRBV7-3 and TRBJ2-3, is GAGVSQTPSNKVTEKGKYVELRCDPISGHTALYWYRQSLGQGPEFLIYFQGTGAADDSGLPNDRFFAVRPEGSVSTLKIQRTERGDSAVYLCASSSQGPTDTQYFGPGTRLTVL.

The V and J genes are TRBV9 and TRBJ2-3; possibly TRBD2 for D (6 bases). The length of the CDR3 is 13 residues. The germline V and J ends were trimmed by 0 bases and 6 bases, with 8 bases remaining between them. Germline V lookup: CDR1 SGDLS, CDR2 YYNGEE. This chain's CDR3 is CASSVASADTQYF. The CDR3 DNA sequence: TGTGCCAGCAGCGTAGCTAGCGCGGATACGCAGTATTTT. The whole variable domain, filled in from reference TRBV9 and TRBJ2-3, reads DSGVTQTPKHLITATGQRVTLRCSPRSGDLSVYWYQQSLDQGLQFLIQYYNGEERAKGNILERFSAQQFPDLHSELNLSSLELGDSALYFCASSVASADTQYFGPGTRLTVL.

This clone was found a few times. This chain connects TRBV29-1 to TRBJ2-1; no firm D call. V was shortened by 3 bases and J by 10 bases, with 16 bases between the two germline ends. The CDR3 has 13 amino acids. Germline lookup yields CDR1 SQVTM and CDR2 ANQGSEA. The DNA for the CDR3 is TGCAGCGTTGATAGAAAAACGGCAGAGGAGCAGTTCTTC. Translation: CSVDRKTAEEQFF.

This clone has just a few counts. The V and J genes are TRBV29-1 and TRBJ1-2, with unresolved D. Germline CDR1 is SQVTM and CDR2 is ANQGSEA. The CDR3 is 12 residues long. Trimming took 4 bases from V and 5 from J, leaving 11 bases between them. CDR3 sequence: CSVVTGSYGYTF. The DNA of the CDR3 is TGCAGCGTTGTCACCGGGAGTTATGGCTACACCTTC.

There are a few counts of this clone. This chain links TRBV7-8 with TRBJ2-4, with a weak D call TRBD2 (6 bases). The V and J ends lost 3 bases and 8 bases respectively, with 8 bases between them. Germline-derived CDR1 and CDR2 are SGHVS and FQNEAQ. The CDR3 totals 12 residues. CDR3 sequence: CASSFGGDIQYF. The CDR3 DNA is TGTGCCAGCAGCTTTGGAGGGGACATTCAGTACTTC.

The chain couples TRBV9 to TRBJ2-3, with 12 bases that match TRBD1. Germline V gene sequence: CDR1 SGDLS, CDR2 YYNGEE. The V and J ends lost 0 bases and 5 bases, in that order; junction bases with no gene match: 13. CDR3 length equals 19 residues. The DNA of the CDR3 is TGTGCCAGCAGCGTAGCGCCGCCGGGACAGGGGGCGCGTGGAGATACGCAGTATTTT. It specifies CASSVAPPGQGARGDTQYF.

This clone was seen only a few times. This rearrangement joins TRBV25-1 to TRBJ1-2; weak D call: TRBD1 (5 bases). The CDR3 length is 12 residues. Trimming removed 2 bases from V and 8 bases from J, with 9 bases in between. CDR1 and CDR2 from the germline V gene are MGHDK and SYGVNS. The chain's CDR3 is CASSEAGYGYTF. CDR3 DNA sequence: TGTGCCAGCAGTGAAGCAGGGTACGGCTACACCTTC.

This clone was counted between two and nine times. The rearrangement uses TRBV28 and TRBJ2-1, with 10 bases that match TRBD2. Germline V CDR1 and CDR2: MDHEN, SYDVKM. The junction had 8 bases not matched to a gene; V was cut back by 4 bases and J by 8 bases. CDR3 length equals 15 residues. The DNA for the CDR3 is TGTGCCAGCAGTTCCGGGAGCGGGAGGGCCTATGAGCAGTTCTTC. It yields the protein CASSSGSGRAYEQFF.

J is TRBJ1-1 and V is TRBV30; 9 bases are shared with TRBD1. Trimming cost V 3 bases and J 3 bases; bases outside gene matches: 2. Germline V lookup: CDR1 GTSNPN, CDR2 SVGIG (reference sequence). CDR3 length equals 13 residues. CDR3 region: CAWSWTGDTEAFF. CDR3 DNA: TGTGCCTGGAGCTGGACAGGGGACACTGAAGCTTTCTTT.

The table lists this clone with a few counts. The V gene is TRBV29-1, the J gene TRBJ2-3, with 8 bases lining up with TRBD1. J gave up 4 bases and V 6 bases, and 9 bases lay outside the gene matches. The CDR3 is 14 amino acids. The V gene's germline CDR1 is SQVTM and CDR2 ANQGSEA. The CDR3 reads CSVESDRGADTQYF. The DNA for the CDR3 is TGCAGCGTCGAAAGCGACAGGGGTGCAGATACGCAGTATTTT.